This T cell receptor (beta chain) was profiled in a study of vaccination effects on CD4 cells after COVID-19 (dated by TCRdb to 2022 to 2024). Context from the whole study: Post-vaccine samples across the study were collected a median of 72 days after the second dose, with a range of 14 to 241. SARS-CoV-2 spike-specific CD4+ TCR repertoires from before and after mRNA vaccination were compared in COVID-19 convalescent patients and in infection-naive vaccine recipients. In the study, cultures from other donors were sequenced using the Oncomine TCR Beta short-read assay on an Illumina iSeq 100. The full study included over 8 COVID-19 convalescent patients and a few SARS-CoV-2-naive healthy vaccine recipients.

In the ViraFEST assay, PBMC were stimulated with viral peptide pools, and antigen-specific CD4+ T cell clonotypes were then identified by expansion using TCR sequencing. After 10 days of culture, CD4+ T cells were isolated with the EasySep CD4+ T cell isolation kit. Two doses of either the BNT162b2 or the mRNA-1273 mRNA SARS-CoV-2 vaccine were administered to participants. The absence of prior SARS-CoV-2 infection in healthy vaccine recipients was confirmed by negative nucleocapsid antibodies before and after vaccination. Fewer than 2.5 million PBMC per well were cultured in IMDM with about 5% human AB serum, 8.5 to 10 IU/ml IL-2 and gentamicin, plus 10 ug/ml peptides. On days 3 and 7, half of the culture medium was replaced with fresh IL-2-containing medium. Unless noted otherwise, every peptide stimulation condition was grown in triplicate wells. Using Ficoll-Paque Plus gradient centrifugation, PBMC were separated from whole blood and then either used fresh or cryopreserved at -140C. The overlapping peptide pools covered the spike proteins of SARS-CoV-2 and of the common cold coronaviruses HCoV-NL63, HCoV-OC43 and HCoV-229E. Genomic DNA was extracted from cultured CD4+ T cells with the QIAamp micro DNA kit.

This clone was counted only a few times. Its cognate antigen has yet to be identified. Base qualities are not recorded, but no much larger clone differs from it by a single base. The germline V gene (reference sequence) yields LNHDA for CDR1 and SQIVND for CDR2. V is clipped by 5 bases and J by 14 bases, and the sequence between their germline boundaries is 20 bases long. The CDR3 measures 13 amino acids from cysteine to phenylalanine. Solely the CDR3 DNA is kept, with 39 bases framed from the first base. What the study reported, not specific to this receptor: Both infection-induced and vaccine-induced clones contracted markedly at late post-vaccination timepoints, which is consistent with waning T cell responses. In healthy vaccine recipients, vaccine-induced clones were almost all SARS-CoV-2 mono-reactive, with only 1 of 255 being cross-reactive with common cold coronaviruses. Limitations of the study were the small number of convalescent patients and the absence of early post-infection timepoints.

Library construction relied on the immunoSEQ multiplex PCR assay. DNA from the cultured and isolated CD4+ T cells underwent TCR beta CDR3 sequencing. The authors processed their data as follows. Non-productive TCR sequences were removed, reads were trimmed to the CDR3 region, and CDR3s of at least 7 amino acids were retained. The MANAFEST web app was used to pick out antigen-specific clonotypes by comparing their expansion in peptide wells with that in reference cultures. To be called positive, a clone needed expansion at FDR<0.05 compared with the reference and with all other wells, an odds ratio greater than 5, and a frequency greater than 0.1% in two replicate wells. A clonotype was defined as cross-reactive if the clonotype was significantly expanded both in SARS-CoV-2 spike wells and in at least one common cold coronavirus spike condition. Levenshtein distance calculated with the stringdist R package was used to assess CDR3 similarity, and unrooted trees were constructed with ape in R 3.6.1. The table comes from immuneACCESS by way of TCRdb, which keeps in-frame sequences with V and J called. Part of the clones is missing from these tables; in studies checked, under half for an unresolved V gene and the rest for unknown reasons. V and J calls and clone size come straight from that table; D and trimming were deduced from the DNA. For this sample the table gives about 50,000 clones, of which around three quarters were detected only once. About 14% of the sample is in the top ten clones.

The sequence links TRBV19 to TRBJ2-3; tentative D gene TRBD1, with 6 bases matching. The sequenced sample was CD4+ T cells from PBMCs cultured with HCoV-OC43 spike peptides, obtained after COVID-19 vaccination. This sample's cell subset or site label indicates: HCoV-OC43 spike overlapping peptide pool stimulation. The sequence came from a human donor who received a COVID-19 vaccine. The CDR3 protein is CASSPDLQGTRYF. The sequenced DNA: TGTGCCAGTAGTCCCGACCTACAGGGTACTCGGTATTTT.